Listed here is a single TCR beta chain. What this receptor recognizes is not known. It has no much larger one-base neighbor in the sample; base qualities were not kept. Including cysteine and phenylalanine, the CDR3 has 15 amino acids. Just CDR3 DNA is preserved here, 45 bases in frame from base 1. From V the trimming removes 4 bases and from J it removes 3 bases, while the gene matches leave 5 bases of the junction unaccounted for. Per the germline V gene, SGHRS is the CDR1 and YFSETQ is the CDR2. These data originate in a study of blood T cell repertoires in COVID-19 (dated by TCRdb to between 2020 and 2021). Study-level background: Samples covering the acute and convalescent phases of COVID-19 were provided by collaborators in the United States, Italy and Spain. The repertoires were made available in a free public database intended to serve as a resource for research on the immune response to SARS-CoV-2. Where HLA class I and class II types were available, the types were taken from metadata supplied by the sample provider, not from assay-based typing. Deeply sampled blood TCRbeta repertoires from subjects exposed to, actively infected with, or recovered from COVID-19 were included in the dataset. The samples were drawn from the first 160 participants of the ongoing ImmuneRACE study and from some 1,300 subjects provided by 6 global collaborators. The material from the prospective study consisted of cDNA or gDNA derived from T cells, B-cell-depleted T cells, or PBMCs. Nearly every sample came with metadata listing a de-identified subject ID, COVID-19 status, age in years and sex.

TCRbeta CDR3 regions were amplified from genomic DNA using the immunoSEQ Assay, a bias-controlled multiplex PCR. On the study's bioinformatics: The number of nucleated cells in each sample was estimated from the amplification of reference gene primers within the assay. Sequence reads were collapsed and filtered to measure the absolute abundance of every unique TCRbeta CDR3 rearrangement. For each sample, productive Simpson clonality was calculated as the square root of Simpson's diversity index over productive rearrangements. TCRdb mirrors the immuneACCESS table, restricted to in-frame sequences. Some clones are absent from its copies; in checked studies, under half trace to an unresolved V gene, and the reason for the others is unknown. Clone size and V and J calls were adopted from that table, with D and trimming inferred from the DNA. The sample includes roughly 72,000 clones, with about 80% observed a single time. The top ten clonotypes cover approximately 15% of the sample.

The paper's findings and limits, for the study overall: How much clinical and demographic metadata was included differed by source and by participant, and the metadata was provided uncurated.

Collaborating institutions collected whole blood in K2EDTA tubes following their own protocols. For TCRbeta analysis, collaborator samples were shipped as frozen whole blood, as isolated PBMCs, or as DNA extracted from either sample type. Material: peripheral blood. The chain is encoded by TRBV5-1 joined to TRBJ2-1; TRBD2 lines up with 9 middle nucleotides. The receptor was derived from a woman over 75 with acute or convalescent COVID-19. The sequenced DNA is TGCGCCAGCAGCGAAGGGACTAGCAGCTACAATGAGCAGTTCTTC. It translates to CASSEGTSSYNEQFF. This CDR3, with the reference TRBV5-1 and TRBJ2-1 proteins standing in past its ends, gives the full variable domain KAGVTQTPRYLIKTRGQQVTLSCSPISGHRSVSWYQQTPGQGLQFLFEYFSETQRNKGNFPGRFSGRQFSNSRSEMNVSTLELGDSALYLCASSEGTSSYNEQFFGPGTRLTVL.